This TCR beta chain was obtained from a study of ipilimumab plus nivolumab after autologous stem cell transplantation. Germline CDR1 LNHDA, CDR2 SQIVND (reference sequence). The CDR3 has 15 residues. The V and J ends lost 5 bases and 1 base respectively, with 14 bases between them. Only in-frame clones appear in the TCRdb table, and some are missing; sequencing was by immunoSEQ multiplex PCR. Found here are 20,000 to 25,000 clones, 74% of them singletons; the top ten hold around a quarter. This clone was counted a few times. V usage is TRBV19 and J usage is TRBJ1-2; no clear D gene. The specimen comprised PBMCs, sampled in a trial of ipilimumab plus nivolumab as post-transplant consolidation. The source is a male donor with diffuse large B-cell lymphoma. The CDR3 reads CASSLSGPNNYGYTF. CDR3 in DNA: TGTGCCAGTAGTCTCTCAGGACCTAATAACTATGGCTACACCTTC.